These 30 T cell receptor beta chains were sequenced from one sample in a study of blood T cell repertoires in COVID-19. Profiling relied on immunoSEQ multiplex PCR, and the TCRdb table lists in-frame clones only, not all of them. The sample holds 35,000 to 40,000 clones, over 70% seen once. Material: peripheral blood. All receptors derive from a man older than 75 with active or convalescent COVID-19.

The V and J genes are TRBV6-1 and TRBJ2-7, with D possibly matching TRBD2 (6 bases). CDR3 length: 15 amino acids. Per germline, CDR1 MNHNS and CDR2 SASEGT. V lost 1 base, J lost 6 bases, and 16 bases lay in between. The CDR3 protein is CASSEVYGSLSEQYF. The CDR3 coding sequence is TGTGCCAGCAGTGAAGTTTACGGGAGTCTCTCCGAGCAGTACTTC.

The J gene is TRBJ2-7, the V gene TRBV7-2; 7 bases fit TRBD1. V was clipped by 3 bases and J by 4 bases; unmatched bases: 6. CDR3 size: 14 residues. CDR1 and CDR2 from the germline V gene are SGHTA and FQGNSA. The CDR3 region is CASSLMGQSYEQYF. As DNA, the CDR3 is TGTGCCAGCAGCTTGATGGGACAGTCATACGAGCAGTACTTC.

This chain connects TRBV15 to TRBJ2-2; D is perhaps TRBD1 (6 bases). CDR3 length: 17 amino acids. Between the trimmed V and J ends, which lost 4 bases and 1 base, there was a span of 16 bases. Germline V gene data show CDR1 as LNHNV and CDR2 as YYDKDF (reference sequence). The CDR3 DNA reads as TGTGCCACCAGCAACCCAAGGTGGGGACAGAACACCGGGGAGCTGTTTTTT. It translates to CATSNPRWGQNTGELFF.

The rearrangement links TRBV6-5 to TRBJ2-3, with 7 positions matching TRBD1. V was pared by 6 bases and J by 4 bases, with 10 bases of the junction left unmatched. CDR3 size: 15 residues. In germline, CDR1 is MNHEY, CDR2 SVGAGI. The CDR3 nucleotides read TGTGCCAGCAGCCCAGACAGGGCCCTATCAGATACGCAGTATTTT. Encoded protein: CASSPDRALSDTQYF.

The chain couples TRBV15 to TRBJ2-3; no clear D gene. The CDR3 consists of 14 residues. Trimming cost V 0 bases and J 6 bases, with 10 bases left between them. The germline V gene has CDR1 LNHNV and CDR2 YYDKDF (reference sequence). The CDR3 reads CATSRDRYSDTQYF. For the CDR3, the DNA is TGTGCCACCAGCAGAGATCGGTATTCCGATACGCAGTATTTT. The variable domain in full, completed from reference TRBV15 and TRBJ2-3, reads DAMVIQNPRYQVTQFGKPVTLSCSQTLNHNVMYWYQQKSSQAPKLLFHYYDKDFNNEADTPDNFQSRRPNTSFCFLDIRSPGLGDTAMYLCATSRDRYSDTQYFGPGTRLTVL.

The DNA of the CDR3 is TGTGCCAGCACTTTCGAGGGATCCACAGATACGCAGTATTTT. Protein product: CASTFEGSTDTQYF. The chain recombines TRBV6-5 with TRBJ2-3; the D gene is possibly TRBD2 (5 bases). Per the germline V gene, CDR1 is MNHEY and CDR2 is SVGAGI. This CDR3 comprises 14 residues. Trimming shortened V by 7 bases and J by 2 bases, and 13 bases separated the two germline ends.

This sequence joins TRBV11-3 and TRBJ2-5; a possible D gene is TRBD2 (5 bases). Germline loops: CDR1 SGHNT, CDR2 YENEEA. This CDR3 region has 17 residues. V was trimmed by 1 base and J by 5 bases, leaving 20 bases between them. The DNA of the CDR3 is TGTGCCAGCAGCTTAGGGGCCCCGGGTAGCGCGGCGGAGACCCAGTACTTC. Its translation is CASSLGAPGSAAETQYF.

In DNA form, the CDR3 reads TGTGCCAGCTCACCAATCGCGGCAGGGGTTGTTATGAACACTGAAGCTTTCTTT. The encoded protein is CASSPIAAGVVMNTEAFF. V and J are TRBV18 and TRBJ1-1; a possible D gene is TRBD1 (6 bases). Trimming stripped 2 bases from V and 0 bases from J, with 19 bases between. This CDR3 contains 18 residues. CDR1 and CDR2 (germline): KGHSH, LQKENI.

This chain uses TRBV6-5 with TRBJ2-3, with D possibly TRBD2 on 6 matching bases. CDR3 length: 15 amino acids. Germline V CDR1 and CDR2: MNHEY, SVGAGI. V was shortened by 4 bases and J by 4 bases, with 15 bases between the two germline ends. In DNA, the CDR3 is TGTGCCAGCAGTTCCCGCCGGGACTCTCCAGATACGCAGTATTTT. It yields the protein CASSSRRDSPDTQYF.

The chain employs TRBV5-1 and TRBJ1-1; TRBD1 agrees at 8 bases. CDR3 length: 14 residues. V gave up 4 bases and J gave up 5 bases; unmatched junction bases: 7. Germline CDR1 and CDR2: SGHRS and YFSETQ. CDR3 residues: CASSDTGGSTEAFF. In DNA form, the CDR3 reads TGCGCCAGCAGCGATACAGGGGGGAGTACTGAAGCTTTCTTT.

The CDR3, as DNA: TGTGCCAGCAGGACAGAAAACTATGGCTACACCTTC. Protein sequence: CASRTENYGYTF. The rearrangement joins TRBV6-5 to TRBJ1-2; maybe TRBD1 (5 bases). Germline V gene lookup returns CDR1 MNHEY and CDR2 SVGAGI. V was trimmed by 6 bases and J by 2 bases, leaving 7 bases between them. The CDR3 is 12 residues long.

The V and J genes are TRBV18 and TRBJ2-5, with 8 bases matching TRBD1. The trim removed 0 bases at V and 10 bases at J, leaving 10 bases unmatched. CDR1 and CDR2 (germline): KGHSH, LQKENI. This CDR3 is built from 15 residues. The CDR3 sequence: CASSPPRGPTAFQYF. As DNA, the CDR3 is TGTGCCAGCTCACCACCCAGGGGGCCCACCGCTTTCCAGTACTTC.

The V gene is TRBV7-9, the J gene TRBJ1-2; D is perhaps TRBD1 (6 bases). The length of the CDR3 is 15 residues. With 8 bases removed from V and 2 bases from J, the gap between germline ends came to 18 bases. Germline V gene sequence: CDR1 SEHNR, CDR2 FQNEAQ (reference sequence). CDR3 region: CASGARGSPNYGYTF. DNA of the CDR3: TGTGCCAGCGGGGCCAGGGGATCCCCAAACTATGGCTACACCTTC.

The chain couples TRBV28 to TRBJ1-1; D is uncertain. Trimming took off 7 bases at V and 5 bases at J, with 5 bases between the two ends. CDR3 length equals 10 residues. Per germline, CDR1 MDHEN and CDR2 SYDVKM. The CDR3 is CASTGTEAFF. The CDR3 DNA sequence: TGTGCCAGCACAGGAACTGAAGCTTTCTTT.

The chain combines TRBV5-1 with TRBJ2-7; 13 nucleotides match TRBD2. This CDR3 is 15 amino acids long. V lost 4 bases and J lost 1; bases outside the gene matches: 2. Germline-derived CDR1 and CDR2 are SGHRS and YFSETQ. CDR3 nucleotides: TGCGCCAGCAGCCTGGGACTAGCGGGGTCCTACGAGCAGTACTTC. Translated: CASSLGLAGSYEQYF.

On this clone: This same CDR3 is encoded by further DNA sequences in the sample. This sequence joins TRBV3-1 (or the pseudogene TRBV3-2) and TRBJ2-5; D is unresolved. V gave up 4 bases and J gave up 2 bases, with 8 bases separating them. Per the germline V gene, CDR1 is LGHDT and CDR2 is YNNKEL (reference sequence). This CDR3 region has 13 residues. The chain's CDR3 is CASSPWAQETQYF. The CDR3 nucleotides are TGTGCCAGCAGCCCTTGGGCGCAAGAGACCCAGTACTTC.

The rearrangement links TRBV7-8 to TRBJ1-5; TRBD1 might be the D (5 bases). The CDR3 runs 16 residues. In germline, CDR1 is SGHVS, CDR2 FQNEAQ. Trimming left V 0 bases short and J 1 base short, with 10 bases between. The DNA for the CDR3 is TGTGCCAGCAGCTTAGCGGGGGGAGTGAGCAATCAGCCCCAGCATTTT. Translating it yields CASSLAGGVSNQPQHF.

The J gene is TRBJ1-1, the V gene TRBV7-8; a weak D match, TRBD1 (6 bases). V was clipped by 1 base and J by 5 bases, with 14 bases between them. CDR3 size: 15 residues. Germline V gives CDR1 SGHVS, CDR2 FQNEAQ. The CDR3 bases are TGTGCCAGCAGCTTAGTACGGGGGGCAGGGACTGAAGCTTTCTTT. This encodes CASSLVRGAGTEAFF.

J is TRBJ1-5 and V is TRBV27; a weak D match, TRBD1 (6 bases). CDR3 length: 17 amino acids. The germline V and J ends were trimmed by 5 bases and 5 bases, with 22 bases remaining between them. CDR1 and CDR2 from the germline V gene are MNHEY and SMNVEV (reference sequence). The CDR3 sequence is CASSPDPTGFTDQPQHF. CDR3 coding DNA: TGTGCCAGCAGTCCGGACCCTACAGGGTTTACCGATCAGCCCCAGCATTTT.

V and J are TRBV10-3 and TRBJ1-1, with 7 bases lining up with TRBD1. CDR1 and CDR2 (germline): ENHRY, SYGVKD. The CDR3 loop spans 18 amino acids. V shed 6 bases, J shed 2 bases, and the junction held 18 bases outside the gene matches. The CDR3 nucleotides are TGTGCCATCAGCGAGAGGGTTCGACAGGGCCTAGGTAACACTGAAGCTTTCTTT. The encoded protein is CAISERVRQGLGNTEAFF.

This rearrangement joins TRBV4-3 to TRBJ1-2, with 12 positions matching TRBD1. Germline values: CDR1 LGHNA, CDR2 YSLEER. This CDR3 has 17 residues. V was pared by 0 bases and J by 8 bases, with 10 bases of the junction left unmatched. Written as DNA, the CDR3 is TGCGCCAGCAGCCAAGATCGTTTAGGGACAGGGGGCGAGGGCTACACCTTC. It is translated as CASSQDRLGTGGEGYTF.

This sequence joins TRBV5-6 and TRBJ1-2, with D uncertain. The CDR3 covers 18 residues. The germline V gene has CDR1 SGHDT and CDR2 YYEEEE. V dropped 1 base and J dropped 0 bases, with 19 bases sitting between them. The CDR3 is CASSLYNLRRRANYGYTF. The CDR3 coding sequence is TGTGCCAGCAGCTTGTATAATTTACGACGGAGAGCTAACTATGGCTACACCTTC.

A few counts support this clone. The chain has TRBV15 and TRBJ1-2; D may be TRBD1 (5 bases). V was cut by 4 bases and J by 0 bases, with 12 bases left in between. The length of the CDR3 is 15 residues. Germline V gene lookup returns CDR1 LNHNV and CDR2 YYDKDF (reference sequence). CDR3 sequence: CATSTPRQSNYGYTF. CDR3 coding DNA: TGTGCCACCAGCACACCCAGACAGTCTAACTATGGCTACACCTTC.

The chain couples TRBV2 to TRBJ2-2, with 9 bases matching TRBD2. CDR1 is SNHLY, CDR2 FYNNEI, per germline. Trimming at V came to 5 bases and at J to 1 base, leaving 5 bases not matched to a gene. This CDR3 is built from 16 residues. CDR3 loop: CASSLTSGRNTGELFF. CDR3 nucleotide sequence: TGTGCCAGCAGTCTTACTAGCGGGCGGAACACCGGGGAGCTGTTTTTT.

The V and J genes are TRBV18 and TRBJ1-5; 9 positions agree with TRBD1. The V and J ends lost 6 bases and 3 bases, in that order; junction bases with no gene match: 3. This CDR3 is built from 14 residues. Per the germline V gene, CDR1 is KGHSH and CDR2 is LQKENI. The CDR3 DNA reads TGTGCCAGCTCTCTACAGGGGGCCAATCAGCCCCAGCATTTT. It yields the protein CASSLQGANQPQHF.

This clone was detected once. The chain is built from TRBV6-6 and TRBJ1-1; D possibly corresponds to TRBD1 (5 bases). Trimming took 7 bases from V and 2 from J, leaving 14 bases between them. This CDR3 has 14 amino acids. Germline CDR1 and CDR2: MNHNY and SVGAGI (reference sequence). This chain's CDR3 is CASIQQTENTEAFF. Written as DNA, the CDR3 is TGTGCCAGCATCCAACAGACAGAAAACACTGAAGCTTTCTTT.

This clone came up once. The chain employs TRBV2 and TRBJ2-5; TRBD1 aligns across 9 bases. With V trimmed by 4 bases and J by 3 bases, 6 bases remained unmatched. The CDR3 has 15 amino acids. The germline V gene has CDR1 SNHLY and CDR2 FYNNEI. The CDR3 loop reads CASSGLRDREETQYF. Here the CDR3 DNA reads TGTGCCAGCAGTGGACTCCGGGACAGGGAAGAGACCCAGTACTTC.

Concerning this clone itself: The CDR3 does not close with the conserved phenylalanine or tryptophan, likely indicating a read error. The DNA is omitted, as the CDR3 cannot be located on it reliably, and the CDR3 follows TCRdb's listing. The CDR3: CASSSSGGRDNFCV. The V call is TRBV5-5, the J call TRBJ1-1; the table's D call of TRBD1 was not tested on the DNA. Germline CDR1 reads SGHKS; CDR2 reads YYEKEE (reference sequence). The CDR3 region is 14 residues in length, termini included.

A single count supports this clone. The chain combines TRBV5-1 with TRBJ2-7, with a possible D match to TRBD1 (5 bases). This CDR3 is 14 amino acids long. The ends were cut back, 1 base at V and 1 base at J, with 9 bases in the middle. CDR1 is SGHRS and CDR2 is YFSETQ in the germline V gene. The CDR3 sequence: CASSLIQGSYEQYF. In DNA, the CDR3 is TGCGCCAGCAGCTTGATTCAGGGTTCCTACGAGCAGTACTTC.

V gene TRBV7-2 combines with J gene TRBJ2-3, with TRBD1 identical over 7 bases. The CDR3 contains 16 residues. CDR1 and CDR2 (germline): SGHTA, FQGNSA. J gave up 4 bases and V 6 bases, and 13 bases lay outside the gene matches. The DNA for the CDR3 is TGTGCCAGCAGGGCGAGCTTAGGGGGCGGCCCAGATACGCAGTATTTT. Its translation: CASRASLGGGPDTQYF.